This T cell receptor (beta chain) emerged from a study of neurological immune-mediated disorders (dated by TCRdb to between 2018 and 2020). Describing the broader study: Using UMI-based sequencing, the study compared peripheral blood TCR-beta repertoires from patients with HTLV-I-associated myelopathy (HAM/TSP), patients with multiple sclerosis, and healthy controls. Longitudinal samples, technical triplicates and paired sorted CD4+ and CD8+ T-cell subsets, alongside PBMC samples, were included among the 106 TCR-beta libraries. The cohort included some 70 subjects: approximately 14 with HAM/TSP, about 34 with multiple sclerosis, and around 20 healthy controls. Each longitudinal HAM/TSP and healthy donor was sampled at 3 time-points spaced at roughly 3-40 month intervals. What the authors observed across the whole study: No identical CDR3 amino acid sequences were shared among expanded clones across subjects, suggesting private TCR-beta repertoires in all groups. The highest TCR clonal expansion was observed in HAM/TSP patients, whereas the lowest was observed in MS patients, even when compared with healthy controls.

In the paper's terms, the time point label means: longitudinal time-point 1 (baseline). Unsorted PBMC libraries were generated from 2 million PBMCs stored in RNAlater at -80 °C until RNA extraction. Peripheral blood underwent Ficoll-Hypaque density gradient centrifugation to isolate PBMCs, which were then cryopreserved in liquid nitrogen. V loses 4 bases, J loses 2 bases, and the germline ends lie 5 bases apart. From the cysteine up to the phenylalanine, the CDR3 has a length of 12 residues. Only the CDR3 DNA stays, 36 bases, in frame from base 1. cDNA was synthesized by template-switch 5'RACE using a primer carrying a 10-nucleotide random unique molecular identifier by which each TCR transcript was tagged. Over 180 million TCR-beta sequences, covering 15-18 subjects, were produced in each sequencing run. Total RNA was extracted with the RNeasy kit. Using the KAPA Real-time Library Amplification kit, TCR-beta VDJ regions were amplified with primers for the TCR constant region and the 5'RACE anchor. Sample indexes and Illumina adaptors were added in a first PCR, and a second PCR then increased library yield. After Ampure bead purification, the roughly 650 bp TCR product was size-selected on a 2% E-gel SizeSelection system. Before pooling, library quality was checked on a Bioanalyzer, concentration was measured with Qubit, and libraries were quantified with the Kapa Library Quantification kit. Paired-end 2 x 150 bp sequencing of the libraries was performed on an Illumina HiSeq 2500. To increase sequence diversity, 25-30% phiX was spiked into each library pool. The paper's data handling went like this. The UMI-based MiGEC pipeline processed quality-filtered reads and removed over 75% of raw TCR sequences during error correction. IMGT germline references were used for alignment of VDJ genes, and clonotypes were defined by a unique CDR3 amino acid sequence together with V-J genes. Clonal expansion, Shannon diversity and CDR3 relatedness were evaluated with VDJtools (CalcPairwiseDistances, ClusterSamples), while phylogenetic trees were built in CLCbio workbench. A clone was classed as expanded if it had 8 or more unique UMIs, a cutoff based on coefficient-of-variation modelling across technical triplicates. The raw public reads went through TCRdb reprocessing: fastp at Q25, MiXCR clone calling, in-frame beta chains kept. Each entry is one CDR3 protein sequence, shown with its most common DNA and genes. Clone size and V and J calls follow TCRdb, not the original study. Across this sample there are around 71,000 distinct CDR3 sequences, with approximately 14% seen only once. The top ten clones comprise roughly 4.2% of the sample.

Many counts were recorded for this clonotype. What this receptor recognizes is not known. Base qualities are not at hand, and no much larger clone is one base apart. The rearrangement combines TRBV12-3 or TRBV12-4 with TRBJ2-5, with no reliable assignment of the D segment. Sample: PBMCs. The TCR originated in a female donor with HTLV-1-associated myelopathy (HAM/TSP). Here is the DNA: TGTGCCAGCAGTTCACGGCAAGAGACCCAGTACTTC. Translated, it gives CASSSRQETQYF.